This TCR beta chain is from a study of blood T cell repertoires in COVID-19. CDR3 size: 14 residues. Trimming removed 1 base at V and 11 bases at J, with 13 bases between. In germline, CDR1 is SGHTS, CDR2 YDEGEE. Profiled with immunoSEQ multiplex PCR; TCRdb holds only in-frame clones, not every one. The sample contains 200,000 to 250,000 clones, 87% of which appear only once. The gene calls are TRBV5-8 and TRBJ1-6; no clear D. The TCR comes from a man under 40 who had recovered from COVID-19. The sample comprised PBMCs or T cells enriched from blood (not recorded which). CDR3 sequence: CASSLWSRDAPLHF. CDR3 DNA: TGTGCCAGCAGCTTGTGGTCGCGGGATGCACCCCTCCACTTT.